The T cell receptor (beta chain) described here comes from a study of cytomegalovirus exposure and HLA in healthy donors (dated by TCRdb to about 2017). For the wider study: An earlier analysis of a few hundred of the donors reported 276 Gb of sequence data and around 120 million unique TCR beta sequences obtained from about 179 million T cells. In addition to the first cohort of 650 to 750 subjects, a separate validation cohort of 120 different subjects was used. The later analysis used no new phenotypic data to find candidate immune exposures, relying instead on TCR beta sequences and their occurrence across donors. HLA typing included class I and class II loci at four-digit resolution. Donor age, sex, ethnicity and CMV serostatus were collected together with the repertoire data. Every repertoire in the discovery cohort had been generated on one and the same sequencing platform. Of the 300 to 500 genotyped donors, approximately 80% were placed in the genetic ancestry cluster associated with self-reported Caucasian donors. High-throughput TCR immunosequencing, statistical association of individual TCRs with disease status, and machine learning were combined to predict cytomegalovirus infection status. In a later analysis, previously published TCR beta repertoires from 600 to 850 donors were re-analyzed and high-resolution HLA genotyping was added so that TCR occurrence patterns could be studied. The study aimed to test whether cataloging public T cell receptors could reveal signatures of past pathogen exposure. A later genetic analysis took genome-wide SNP genotypes for about three fifths of the 666 donors and used that subset as a discovery cohort. The number of typed donors differed by locus: roughly 620-640 for A, B, C, DRB1 and DQB1; some 500 for DQA1; roughly 600 for DPA1; and some 470 for DPB1. Among 398 genotyped donors of the cohort, an average of approximately 240,000 unique TCR beta nucleotide sequences was sequenced per donor, of which about 18% were non-productive. To decide whether each TCR beta V gene segment behaved as functional or pseudogenic, an earlier analysis of fewer than 750 of the donors relied on high-throughput TCR beta sequencing. An early release covering roughly 580 HLA-typed donors comprised around 300 gigabases of sequencing data and 85 million or so unique TCR sequences. Roughly five DR-DQ haplotypes were handled as single units for association and clustering because linkage in the cohort was strong. The study profiled the T cell repertoires of fewer than 850 subjects by immunosequencing and related them to cytomegalovirus serostatus.

The cohort consisted of 650 to 850 healthy bone marrow donors. At the time of sampling, all cohort members were nominally healthy, though unrecorded immune exposures were likely present. The donor tested CMV seropositive and was one of the 289 seropositive cohort members. Every donor gave a peripheral blood sample, and the peripheral blood mononuclear cells from that sample were used for TCR beta sequencing. The Qiagen DNeasy Blood Extraction Kit was used to extract genomic DNA from the blood cell samples. As regards this clone: The clone's antigen remains unknown. No base quality information exists; no much larger clone differs at one position.

Broad study findings and their caveats: Most CMV-associated TCR beta chains appeared to be HLA-restricted in a later analysis, and the HLA associations seemed to be driven largely by CMV exposure. A further reported finding was that TCR beta sequences accurately predicted the HLA-A and HLA-B alleles for most subjects in the first cohort. This cohort had only TCR beta chains sequenced, and the lack of alpha or paired-chain data limited which features could be detected. Linkage disequilibrium might explain the correlated functional status among segregating V segments, but an unknown experimental factor could not be excluded. Cytomegalovirus status was reported to be diagnosed by the classifier with high specificity and sensitivity in both the original and validation cohorts. V-gene and J-gene trimming of TCR beta chains was associated with a missense DCLRE1C variant in a later genetic analysis, and the association was replicated in an independent cohort. A later analysis found that TCR association rates varied across HLA loci, with DRB1 alleles showing the most associated TCRs and HLA-C alleles the fewest. An earlier analysis of around 500 of the donors showed that most TCR beta V segments appeared in productive rearrangements either about 87% or about 30% of the time, which broadly matched IMGT annotations. Presence/absence analyses assumed roughly uniform sequencing depth across donors, an assumption that may not hold. In vitro tests confirmed that a few of the cytomegalovirus-associated TCR beta chains recognize cytomegalovirus antigens. Several of the top co-occurrence clusters appeared to be linked to parvovirus B19, influenza, CMV and Epstein-Barr virus, according to a later analysis. Because counts were too low, roughly 16 rarely observed V segments, including chromosome 9 orphons, were left out of the earlier analysis of approximately 580 of the donors. Because HLA typing was unavailable for some donors at each locus, only the typed subset was used in association tests. When HLA alleles, especially DR and DQ, strongly co-occurred, TCR associations were difficult to assign to individual alleles. Across donors, most TCR sequences were observed very rarely, whereas some public TCRs were present in many individuals. The only immune exposure information available for the cohort was CMV serostatus. The study gave a list of about 170 TCR beta chains associated with cytomegalovirus. In a later analysis, HLA-associated TCR beta chains were found to be more clonally expanded and to have lower generation probabilities than equally common non-associated chains. At a false discovery rate of 0.05, a later analysis linked around 17,000 TCR beta sequences to specific HLA alleles. The authors suggested that the approach could potentially be generalized to other disease states and immunological phenotypes. Compared with the approximately 710-donor mean, donors in an Asian-associated ancestry cluster had fewer N-insertions in productive TCRs, according to a later genetic analysis. A cluster of highly shared sequence variants was judged likely to be a technical artifact of the sequencing pipeline.

The library was built by means of the immunoSEQ multiplex PCR assay. A mixture of 60 forward primers for TCR Vbeta segments and 13 reverse primers for TCR Jbeta segments was used in the multiplex PCR. Amplification of the CDR3 region of rearranged TCR beta genes was performed with a multiplex PCR assay on genomic DNA. The amplified TCR beta libraries were sequenced on the Illumina HiSeq System as 87-base-pair reads. The study's own analysis went as follows. A later analysis tallied 75 million to 85 million unique TCR beta chains across the 666 repertoires, and about 10 million of those chains were shared by two or more donors. Raw reads were error-corrected and collapsed into unique sequences by a nearest-neighbor algorithm in which closely related sequences were merged to remove PCR and sequencing errors. CDR3 sequences were aligned to IMGT reference sequences to assign V, D and J gene segments. For a sequence to be retained, a match of at least six nucleotides was required to both a V gene segment and a J gene segment. Rearrangements were called productive when the CDR3 lacked stop codons and stayed in frame with V and J; all others were non-productive. Following IMGT convention, CDR3 was defined as the stretch from the second conserved V-encoded cysteine up to the conserved J-encoded phenylalanine. The earlier analysis of about 560 of the donors excluded any sequence lacking an unambiguous match to a single V gene segment. In an earlier analysis of approximately 590 of the donors, a V segment was called functional when productive rearrangements were above 56.7%, and segregating when the standard deviation between donors exceeded 5%. A statistical classification framework was built for diagnosing cytomegalovirus status from the catalog of TCR beta chain sequences. In a later analysis, V and J genes were assigned by comparing TCR nucleotide sequences against IMGT/GENE-DB human TR gene sequences. In a later analysis, CDR3 sequences and most-parsimonious VDJ recombination scenarios were assigned using the TCRdist pipeline. A later analysis defined each TCR beta chain by its CDR3 amino acid sequence plus V-gene family, and excluded reads lacking a unique V-gene family. A later analysis removed several hundred highly shared, low-generation-probability nucleotide sequences to deal with suspected cross-contamination and a sequencing artifact. For each public chain, a later analysis derived a clonal expansion index from normalized ranks of inferred template counts within each repertoire. In a later analysis, generation probabilities were computed using a VDJ recombination model fitted to out-of-frame rearrangements, and the results were checked against IGoR. A later analysis scored TCR-TCR, TCR-HLA and TCR-CMV co-occurrence with hypergeometric tests, applying a repertoire-size bias correction to TCR pairs. To estimate false discovery rates, a later analysis permuted the HLA or CMV assignments 20 times. In a later analysis, co-occurring TCRs were grouped using DBSCAN, and TCRdist sequence similarity was added for clustering within HLA-allele-positive subsets. Repertoires with fewer than 30,000 or more than 120,000 public chains, plus five repertoires with anomalous nucleotide sharing, were excluded from co-occurrence clustering. As stored in TCRdb, this immuneACCESS dataset retains in-frame rearrangements with V and J assigned. A fraction of the clones does not appear; measured against another copy, unresolved V genes explain less than half of the discrepancy, and the remainder lacks a known reason. That table supplies the V and J calls and clone size; D and trimming were determined from the DNA. The sample table lists some 180,000 clones, roughly 13% of them with a count of one. The ten top clones hold about 7.8% of the sample.

The clonotype comes from a man aged 50 or older in good health and CMV-seropositive. The specimen sequenced was PBMCs.

The DNA sequence reads TGTGCCAGTAGTATAGTCCCATTGAACACTGAAGCTTTCTTT. The translation is CASSIVPLNTEAFF. Recombination connected TRBV19 to TRBJ1-1; too little of a D gene remains to name it. The V and J ends are trimmed by 1 base and 0 bases, leaving 6 bases between them. The CDR3 goes from the cysteine to the phenylalanine over 14 residues. CDR3 DNA only is kept here, 42 bases in frame from base 1. The CDR1 and CDR2 encoded by the germline V gene (reference sequence) are LNHDA and SQIVND.